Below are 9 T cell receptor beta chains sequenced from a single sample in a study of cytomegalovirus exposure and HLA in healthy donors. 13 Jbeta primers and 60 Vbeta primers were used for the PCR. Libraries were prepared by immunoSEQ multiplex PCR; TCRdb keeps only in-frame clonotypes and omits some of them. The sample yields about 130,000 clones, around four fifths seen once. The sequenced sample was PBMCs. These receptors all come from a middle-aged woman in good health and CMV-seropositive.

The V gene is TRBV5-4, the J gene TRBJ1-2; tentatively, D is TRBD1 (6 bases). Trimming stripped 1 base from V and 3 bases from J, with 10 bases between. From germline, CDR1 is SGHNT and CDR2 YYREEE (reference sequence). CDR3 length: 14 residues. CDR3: CASSLRTEHYGYTF. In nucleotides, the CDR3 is TGTGCCAGCAGCTTGCGGACAGAGCACTATGGCTACACCTTC.

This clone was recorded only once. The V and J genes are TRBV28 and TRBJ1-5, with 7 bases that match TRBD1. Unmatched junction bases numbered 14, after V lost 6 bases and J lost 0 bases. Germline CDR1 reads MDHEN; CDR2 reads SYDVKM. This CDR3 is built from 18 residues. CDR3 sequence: CASSNVSPQGNSNQPQHF. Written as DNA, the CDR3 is TGTGCCAGCAGCAATGTGTCCCCACAGGGGAATAGCAATCAGCCCCAGCATTTT.

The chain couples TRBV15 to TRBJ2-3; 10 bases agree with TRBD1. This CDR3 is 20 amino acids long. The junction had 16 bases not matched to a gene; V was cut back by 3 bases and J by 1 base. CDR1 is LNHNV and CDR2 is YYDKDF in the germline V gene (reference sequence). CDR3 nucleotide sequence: TGTGCCACCAGCAGCTCGACAGGGGGCAGGTTTTTTATGCGCACAGATACGCAGTATTTT. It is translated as CATSSSTGGRFFMRTDTQYF. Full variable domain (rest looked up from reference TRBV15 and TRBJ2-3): DAMVIQNPRYQVTQFGKPVTLSCSQTLNHNVMYWYQQKSSQAPKLLFHYYDKDFNNEADTPDNFQSRRPNTSFCFLDIRSPGLGDTAMYLCATSSSTGGRFFMRTDTQYFGPGTRLTVL.

CDR3 in amino acids: CASSLAGGFTDTQYF. The CDR3 DNA follows: TGTGCCAGCAGCTTAGCCGGCGGATTCACAGATACGCAGTATTTT. The chain carries TRBV11-1 and TRBJ2-3; unclear D gene. Germline V gives CDR1 SGHAT, CDR2 FQDESV (reference sequence). This CDR3 has 15 residues. Trimming cost V 0 bases and J 2 bases, with 9 bases left between them.

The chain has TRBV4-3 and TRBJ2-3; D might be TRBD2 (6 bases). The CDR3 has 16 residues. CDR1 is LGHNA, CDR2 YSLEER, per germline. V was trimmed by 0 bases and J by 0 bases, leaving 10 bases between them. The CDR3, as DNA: TGCGCCAGCAGCCAAGATTCTGGGACTAGCACAGATACGCAGTATTTT. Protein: CASSQDSGTSTDTQYF.

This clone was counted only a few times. The CDR3 DNA sequence: TGTGCCAGCAGCCCCACAGGGGGCACCTCAGAAAAACTGTTTTTT. Its translation is CASSPTGGTSEKLFF. The chain carries TRBV7-9 and TRBJ1-4, with 9 bases lining up with TRBD1. The CDR3 covers 15 residues. The J segment lost 8 bases and the V segment lost 5 bases, leaving 9 bases of the junction unmatched. Germline assignment: CDR1 SEHNR and CDR2 FQNEAQ (reference sequence).

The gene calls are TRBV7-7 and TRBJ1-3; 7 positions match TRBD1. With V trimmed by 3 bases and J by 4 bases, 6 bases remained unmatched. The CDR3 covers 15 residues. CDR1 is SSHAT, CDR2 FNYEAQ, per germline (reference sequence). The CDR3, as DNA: TGTGCCAGCAGCTTGCACAGGGGCTCCGGAAACACCATATATTTT. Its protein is CASSLHRGSGNTIYF.

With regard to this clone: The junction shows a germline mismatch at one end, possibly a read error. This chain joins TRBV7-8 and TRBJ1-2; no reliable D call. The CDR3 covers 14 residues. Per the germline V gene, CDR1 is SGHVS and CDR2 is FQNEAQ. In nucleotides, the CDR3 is TGTGCCAGCAGCTTTTTTGGCGGGAACTATGGCTACGCCTTC. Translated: CASSFFGGNYGYAF.

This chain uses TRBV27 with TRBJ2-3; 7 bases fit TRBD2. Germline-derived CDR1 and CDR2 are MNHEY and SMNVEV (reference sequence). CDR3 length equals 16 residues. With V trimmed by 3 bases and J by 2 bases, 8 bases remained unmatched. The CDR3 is CASSFLADSDTDTQYF. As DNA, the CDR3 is TGTGCCAGCAGTTTTCTAGCGGACTCAGACACAGATACGCAGTATTTT.